The 5 T cell receptor beta chains below all came from one sample that was sequenced in a study of cytomegalovirus exposure and HLA in healthy donors. The primer mix had 60 Vbeta and 13 Jbeta primers. The protocol was immunoSEQ multiplex PCR, while the TCRdb copy is restricted to in-frame clones and leaves out a portion. This sample has around 130,000 clones; approximately 85% occur once, and the top ten carry under 7%. Specimen: PBMCs. The source is a woman in her 30s in good health and CMV-seropositive.

The chain recombines TRBV28 with TRBJ2-1; 11 nucleotides line up with TRBD2. This CDR3 spans 16 amino acids. Germline loops: CDR1 MDHEN, CDR2 SYDVKM. The junction had 7 bases not matched to a gene; V was cut back by 5 bases and J by 4 bases. CDR3 residues: CASSTLAGVNYNEQFF. Written as DNA, the CDR3 is TGTGCCAGCAGTACACTAGCGGGAGTAAATTACAATGAGCAGTTCTTC.

V usage is TRBV5-4 and J usage is TRBJ1-1; D not resolved. From germline, CDR1 is SGHNT and CDR2 YYREEE (reference sequence). V was clipped by 0 bases and J by 3 bases, with 6 bases between them. The CDR3 has 13 residues. The CDR3 bases are TGTGCCAGCAGCTTGGTGCGGGACACTGAAGCTTTCTTT. Translation: CASSLVRDTEAFF.

The chain joins TRBV27 to TRBJ1-6; D not certain. V was shortened by 7 bases and J by 0 bases, with 10 bases between the two germline ends. Germline V gene data show CDR1 as MNHEY and CDR2 as SMNVEV (reference sequence). There are 15 residues in the CDR3. The DNA of the CDR3 is TGTGCCAGCACCTCCCGGAGCTCCTATAATTCACCCCTCCACTTT. Encoded protein: CASTSRSSYNSPLHF.

V is TRBV7-8 and J is TRBJ1-2; 7 positions agree with TRBD1. The CDR3 covers 13 residues. J gave up 7 bases and V 5 bases, and 7 bases lay outside the gene matches. Per germline, CDR1 SGHVS and CDR2 FQNEAQ. CDR3 bases: TGTGCCAGCAGCCAGACAGGGTGGAGTGGCTACACCTTC. Its protein product is CASSQTGWSGYTF.

The genes are TRBV21-1 and TRBJ1-5. TRBV21-1 is assigned pseudogene status. The CDR3 is made up of 18 amino acids. The CDR3 reads CASSKEGGRHRAGQPQHF. CDR3 bases: TGTGCCAGCAGCAAAGAGGGAGGAAGGCACCGGGCGGGTCAGCCCCAGCATTTT.